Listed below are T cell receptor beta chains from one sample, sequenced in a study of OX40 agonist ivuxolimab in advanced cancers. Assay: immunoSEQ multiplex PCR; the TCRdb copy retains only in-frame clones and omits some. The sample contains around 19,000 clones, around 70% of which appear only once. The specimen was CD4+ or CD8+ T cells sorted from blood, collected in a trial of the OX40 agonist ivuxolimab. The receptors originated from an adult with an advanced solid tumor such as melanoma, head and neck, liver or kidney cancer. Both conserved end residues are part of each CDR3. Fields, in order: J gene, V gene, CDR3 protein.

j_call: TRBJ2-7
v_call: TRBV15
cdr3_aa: CATSRGLAGAYEQYF

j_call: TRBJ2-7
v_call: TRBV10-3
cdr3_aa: CAISPTSGRTYEQYF

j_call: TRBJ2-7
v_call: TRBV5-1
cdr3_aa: CASSLETEGDEQYF

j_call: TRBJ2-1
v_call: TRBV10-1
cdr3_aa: CASSESGTSGRFGEQFF

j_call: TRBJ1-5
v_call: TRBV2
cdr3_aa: CASSEEGRNQPQHF

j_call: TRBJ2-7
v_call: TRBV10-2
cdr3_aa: CASSEGGEGYEQYF

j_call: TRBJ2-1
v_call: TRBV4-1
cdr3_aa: CASSQSTGLLYNEQFF

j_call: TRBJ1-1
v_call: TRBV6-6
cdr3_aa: CASIRIRDLHTEAFF

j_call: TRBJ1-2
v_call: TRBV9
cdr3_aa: CASSGGQGGNGYTF

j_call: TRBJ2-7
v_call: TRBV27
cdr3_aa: CASRMTPGWTYEQYF

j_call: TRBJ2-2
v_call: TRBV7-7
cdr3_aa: CASSDVEFSGELFF

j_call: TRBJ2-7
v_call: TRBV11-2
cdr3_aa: CASSVAGSSYEQYF

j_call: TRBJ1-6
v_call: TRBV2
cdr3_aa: CASSEAWGMAPLHF

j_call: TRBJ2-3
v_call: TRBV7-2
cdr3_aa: CASSLARDYTDTQYF

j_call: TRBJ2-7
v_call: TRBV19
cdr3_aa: CASRRGYEQYF

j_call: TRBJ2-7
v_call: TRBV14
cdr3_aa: CASSPWTGSDYEQYF

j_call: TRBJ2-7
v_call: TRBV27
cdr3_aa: CASSPTRSSYEQYF

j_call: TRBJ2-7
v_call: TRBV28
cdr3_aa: CASSLRAAPYEQYF

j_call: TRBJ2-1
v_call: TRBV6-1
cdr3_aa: CASSAWRVSYNEQFF

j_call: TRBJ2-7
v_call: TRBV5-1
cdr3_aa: CASSVTGGAGYEQYF

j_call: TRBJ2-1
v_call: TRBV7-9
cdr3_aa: CASSPLDEQFF

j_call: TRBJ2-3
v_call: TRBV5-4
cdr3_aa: CASSFTGNTDTQYF